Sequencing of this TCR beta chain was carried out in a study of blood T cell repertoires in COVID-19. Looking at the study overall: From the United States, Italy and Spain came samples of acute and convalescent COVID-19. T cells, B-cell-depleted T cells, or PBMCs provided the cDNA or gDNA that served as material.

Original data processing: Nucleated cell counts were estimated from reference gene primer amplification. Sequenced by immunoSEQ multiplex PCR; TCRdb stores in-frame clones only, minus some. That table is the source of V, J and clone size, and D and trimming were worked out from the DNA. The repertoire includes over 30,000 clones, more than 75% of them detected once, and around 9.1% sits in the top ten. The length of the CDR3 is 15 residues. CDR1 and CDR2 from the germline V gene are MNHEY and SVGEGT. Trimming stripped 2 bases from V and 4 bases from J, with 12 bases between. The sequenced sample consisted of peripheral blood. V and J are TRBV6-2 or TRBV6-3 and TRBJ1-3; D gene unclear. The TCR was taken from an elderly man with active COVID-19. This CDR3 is CASSYTSGNGNTIYF. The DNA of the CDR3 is TGTGCCAGCAGTTACACCTCGGGGAACGGAAACACCATATATTTT.